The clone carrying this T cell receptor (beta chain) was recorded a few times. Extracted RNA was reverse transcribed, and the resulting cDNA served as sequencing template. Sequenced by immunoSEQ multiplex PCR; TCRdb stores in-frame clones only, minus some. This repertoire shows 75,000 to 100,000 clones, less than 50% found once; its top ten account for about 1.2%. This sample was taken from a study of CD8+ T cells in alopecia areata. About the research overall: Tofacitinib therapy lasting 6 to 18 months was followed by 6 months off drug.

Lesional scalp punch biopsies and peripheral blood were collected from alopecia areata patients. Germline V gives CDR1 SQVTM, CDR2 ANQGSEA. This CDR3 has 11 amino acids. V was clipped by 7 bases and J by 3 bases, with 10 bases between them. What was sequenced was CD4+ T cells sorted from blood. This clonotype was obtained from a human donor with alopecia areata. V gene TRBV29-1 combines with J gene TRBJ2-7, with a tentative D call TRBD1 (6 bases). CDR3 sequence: CSGLRGYEQYF. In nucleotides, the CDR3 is TGCAGCGGGCTCAGGGGCTACGAGCAGTACTTC.